These 12 T cell receptor beta chains originate from one sample sequenced in a study of cytomegalovirus exposure and HLA in healthy donors. The PCR was carried out with 60 Vbeta primers and 13 Jbeta primers. Clones were sequenced by immunoSEQ multiplex PCR, and TCRdb holds only the in-frame ones, with some missing. Found here are some 180,000 clones, approximately 85% of them singletons; the top ten hold 2% to 2.5%. The source material was PBMCs. These receptors all come from a woman aged 45-60 years in good health and CMV-seronegative.

This chain links TRBV9 with TRBJ2-2; TRBD2 agrees at 9 bases. The junction had 7 bases not matched to a gene; V was cut back by 6 bases and J by 1 base. Germline V gene lookup returns CDR1 SGDLS and CDR2 YYNGEE. This CDR3 contains 16 residues. The CDR3 here is CASTNSGSQNTGELFF. In nucleotides, the CDR3 is TGTGCCAGCACCAATAGCGGGAGCCAGAACACCGGGGAGCTGTTTTTT.

The V gene is TRBV18, the J gene TRBJ2-2, with 7 nucleotides matching TRBD2. The junction had 11 bases not matched to a gene; V was cut back by 3 bases and J by 7 bases. Germline assignment: CDR1 KGHSH and CDR2 LQKENI. The CDR3 is made up of 16 amino acids. The CDR3 loop reads CASSPTYREVNGELFF. CDR3 DNA: TGTGCCAGCTCACCGACGTACCGGGAGGTCAACGGGGAGCTGTTTTTT.

The rearrangement links TRBV6-5 to TRBJ2-7; 10 bases map to TRBD1. The V gene end was trimmed by 5 bases and the J gene end by 5 bases; junction bases not matched to a gene: 3. CDR3 length equals 13 residues. Germline V lookup: CDR1 MNHEY, CDR2 SVGAGI. The chain's CDR3 is CASSGTGVNEQYF. DNA of the CDR3: TGTGCCAGCAGTGGGACAGGGGTCAACGAGCAGTACTTC.

This clone occurred a few times. The chain carries TRBV27 and TRBJ2-1; unclear D gene. In germline, CDR1 is MNHEY, CDR2 SMNVEV (reference sequence). The V end lost 9 bases, the J end lost 5 bases, and 14 bases lay between the germline ends. CDR3 size: 13 residues. The CDR3 here is CASYHSNHNEQFF. As DNA, the CDR3 is TGTGCCAGTTACCATAGCAACCACAATGAGCAGTTCTTC.

The chain combines TRBV11-2 with TRBJ2-5; 7 nucleotides line up with TRBD1. V lost 5 bases, J lost 4 bases, and 10 bases stayed unmatched. Per germline, CDR1 SGHAT and CDR2 FQNNGV. The CDR3 length is 15 residues. The CDR3 DNA reads as TGTGCCAGCAGCCATGGGGACAGTTTGGGAGAGACCCAGTACTTC. Translating it yields CASSHGDSLGETQYF.

V is TRBV28 and J is TRBJ1-4; 8 bases align to TRBD1. V was clipped by 6 bases and J by 5 bases; unmatched bases: 8. The CDR3 is 15 residues long. Germline lookup yields CDR1 MDHEN and CDR2 SYDVKM. DNA for the CDR3: TGTGCCAGCAGCCTAGACAGGGGTCTCAATGAAAAACTGTTTTTT. Amino acids: CASSLDRGLNEKLFF.

J is TRBJ1-5 and V is TRBV27, with 9 bases identical to TRBD1. J lost 4 bases, V lost 2 bases, and 3 bases had no gene match. CDR1 MNHEY and CDR2 SMNVEV come from the germline V gene (reference sequence). The CDR3 totals 15 residues. CDR3 amino acids: CASSLTGGWNQPQHF. CDR3 DNA sequence: TGTGCCAGCAGTTTAACAGGGGGCTGGAATCAGCCCCAGCATTTT.

The V gene is TRBV5-1, the J gene TRBJ1-3; the D is unclear. Trimming removed 3 bases at V and 4 bases at J, with 14 bases between. This CDR3 contains 15 residues. Germline CDR1 is SGHRS and CDR2 is YFSETQ. Written as DNA, the CDR3 is TGCGCCAGCAGCTCGGATCGACACCACGGAAACACCATATATTTT. Its protein product is CASSSDRHHGNTIYF.

J is TRBJ2-2 and V is TRBV6-4; tentative D call: TRBD1 (6 bases). Deletions cut 6 bases from V and 3 bases from J, with 11 bases between. Germline values: CDR1 MRHNA, CDR2 SNTAGT. The CDR3 sequence is 14 residues long. The CDR3 loop reads CASRDSLYTGELFF. CDR3 sequence (DNA): TGTGCCAGCAGGGACAGCCTCTACACCGGGGAGCTGTTTTTT.

The rearrangement links TRBV7-2 to TRBJ2-1; 10 bases are a match to TRBD1. CDR1 and CDR2 (germline): SGHTA, FQGNSA. The CDR3 is made up of 14 amino acids. In DNA form, the CDR3 reads TGTGCAAGCGACAGGGGGCTTGTAGACAATGAGCAGTTCTTC. Protein product: CASDRGLVDNEQFF.

This clone is a singleton in its sample. J is TRBJ2-3 and V is TRBV9; the D gene is possibly TRBD1 (5 bases). The CDR3 is made up of 14 amino acids. Germline V lookup: CDR1 SGDLS, CDR2 YYNGEE. V was shortened by 0 bases and J by 0 bases, with 5 bases between the two germline ends. The CDR3 bases are TGTGCCAGCAGCGTAGCAGGGAGCACAGATACGCAGTATTTT. This translates into CASSVAGSTDTQYF.

This chain links TRBV7-6 with TRBJ2-3; tentatively, D is TRBD2 (5 bases). CDR1 is SGHVS, CDR2 FNYEAQ, per germline. V lost 4 bases to trimming and J lost 3 bases, with 20 bases between them. This CDR3 comprises 17 residues. CDR3 nucleotide sequence: TGTGCCAGCAGCTCCCCCCCCGCTGGAGGTAGAACAGATACGCAGTATTTT. Translating it yields CASSSPPAGGRTDTQYF. Based on the CDR3 plus reference TRBV7-6 and TRBJ2-3, the full variable domain is GAGVSQSPRYKVTKRGQDVALRCDPISGHVSLYWYRQALGQGPEFLTYFNYEAQQDKSGLPNDRFSAERPEGSISTLTIQRTEQRDSAMYRCASSSPPAGGRTDTQYFGPGTRLTVL.